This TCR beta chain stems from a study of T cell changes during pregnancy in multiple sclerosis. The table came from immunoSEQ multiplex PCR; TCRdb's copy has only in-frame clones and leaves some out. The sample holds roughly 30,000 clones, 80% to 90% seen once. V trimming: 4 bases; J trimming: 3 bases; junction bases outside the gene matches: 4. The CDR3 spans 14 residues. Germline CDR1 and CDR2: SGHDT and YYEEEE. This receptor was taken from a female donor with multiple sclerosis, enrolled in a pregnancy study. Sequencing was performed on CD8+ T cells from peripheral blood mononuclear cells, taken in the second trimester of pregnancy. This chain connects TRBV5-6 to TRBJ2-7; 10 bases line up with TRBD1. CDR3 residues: CASSIGTGVYEQYF. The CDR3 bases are TGTGCCAGCAGCATCGGGACAGGGGTCTACGAGCAGTACTTC.